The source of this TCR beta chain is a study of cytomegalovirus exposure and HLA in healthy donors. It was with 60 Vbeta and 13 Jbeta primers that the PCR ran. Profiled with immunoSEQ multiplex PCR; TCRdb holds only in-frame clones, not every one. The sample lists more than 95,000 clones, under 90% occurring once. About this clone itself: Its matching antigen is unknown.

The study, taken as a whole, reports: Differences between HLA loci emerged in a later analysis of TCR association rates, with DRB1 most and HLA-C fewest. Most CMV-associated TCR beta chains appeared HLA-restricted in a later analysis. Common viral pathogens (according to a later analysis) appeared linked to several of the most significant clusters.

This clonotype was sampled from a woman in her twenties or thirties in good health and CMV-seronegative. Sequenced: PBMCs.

The CDR3 spells CASSSGQGYQPQHF. The CDR3 region has the DNA TGTGCCAGCAGCTCCGGACAGGGTTATCAGCCCCAGCATTTT. J is TRBJ1-5 and V is TRBV7-9; 8 bases fit TRBD1. The junction had 4 bases not matched to a gene; V was cut back by 4 bases and J by 5 bases. The germline CDR1 and CDR2 sequences are SEHNR and FQNEAQ (reference sequence). The length of the CDR3 is 14 residues.